The clone carrying this TCR beta chain was seen ten or more times. The target antigen is unknown. Per the germline V gene, CDR1 is SGHTA and CDR2 is FQGTGA. Trimming removed 6 bases from V and 7 bases from J; junction bases left unmatched: 6. This CDR3 contains 13 residues. These data originate in a study of T cells after yellow fever vaccination. Whole-study results and caveats: Relatively few clonotypes were ones that appeared in both CD4 and CD8 compartments. Primary-vaccination clones mostly resurfaced post-booster (96% CD4, roughly 90% CD8).

The TCR cDNA carried a universal primer site and UMIs from 5'RACE template switching. TCRdb reanalysed the 5' RACE reads using MiXCR and keeps one entry per CDR3 protein. The sample has 250,000 to 350,000 distinct CDR3 sequences; around 6.8% are singletons. The source of this sequence is a man between 18 and 35 years old who received the YFV17D yellow fever vaccine. The rearrangement uses TRBV7-3 and TRBJ1-1; 9 bases align to TRBD1. The material was PBMCs, obtained more than 40 days after the first yellow fever vaccination. The chain's CDR3 is CASSLQGASEAFF. The CDR3 nucleotides read TGTGCCAGCAGTTTACAGGGGGCTAGTGAAGCTTTCTTT.